Listed below are T cell receptor beta chains from one sample, sequenced in a study of blood T cell repertoires in COVID-19. Sequencing was performed with immunoSEQ multiplex PCR; in TCRdb, only in-frame clones are kept and a portion is missing. The sample gives about 140,000 clones, about nine tenths of which show up once; around 10% is in the top ten. The sequenced sample consisted of peripheral blood. All receptors derive from a woman over 75 with acute or convalescent COVID-19. Each CDR3 is given with its conserved first and last residue. Each record gives: V gene, clone size, D gene, J gene, CDR3 DNA, CDR3 protein. The D gene is left open where the match is weak. Clone size appears in some rows only: once, few, many, or a class for an expanded clone.

TRBV18	-	TRBD2	TRBJ2-4	TGTGCCAGCTCACCAGCCGGGACTAGCGGGGGGACGAGTCAGTACTTC	CASSPAGTSGGTSQYF
TRBV10-3	-	TRBD1	TRBJ1-1	TGTGCCATCAGTGATCGGGACAGGGTTATGAACACTGAAGCTTTCTTT	CAISDRDRVMNTEAFF
TRBV7-3	-	TRBD2	TRBJ2-5	TGTGCCAGCAGCTTAACTGGAACCAGGACTAGCGGGGTTCAAGAGACCCAGTACTTC	CASSLTGTRTSGVQETQYF
TRBV6-5	-	-	TRBJ1-2	TGTGCCAGCAGTCCGCAGTGGGGGCCTATTGGCTACACCTTC	CASSPQWGPIGYTF
TRBV6-5	-	TRBD2	TRBJ2-7	TGTGCCAGCAATTCCGGGACTAGCGGGGGTAGGGAGCAGTACTTC	CASNSGTSGGREQYF
TRBV5-4	-	-	TRBJ1-2	TGTGCCAGCAGCCAGCAGGGGAGGGGAGGTGGCTACACCTTC	CASSQQGRGGGYTF
TRBV7-3	-	-	TRBJ1-6	TGTGCCAGCAGCCCGGCTTGGAGGGATCCCTTGGGCTCCTATAATTCACCCCTCCACTTT	CASSPAWRDPLGSYNSPLHF
TRBV9	-	-	TRBJ1-1	TGTGCCAGCAGCGTAGATGGACAGAATACTGAAGCTTTCTTT	CASSVDGQNTEAFF
TRBV7-2	-	TRBD2	TRBJ2-7	TGTGCCAGCAGCTCGGGACTAGCTTTCTCCTACGAGCAGTACTTC	CASSSGLAFSYEQYF
TRBV5-1	-	TRBD1	TRBJ2-7	TGCGCCAGCAGGTCTGCTCTGGACAGGGCAGTCGGGTACTTC	CASRSALDRAVGYF
TRBV7-2	-	-	TRBJ1-6	TGTGCCAGCAGCTTCGATGGGAGTTCACCCCTCCACTTT	CASSFDGSSPLHF
TRBV5-1	-	TRBD2	TRBJ2-2	TGCGCCAGCAGCGCTGCACTAGCGGGGGATACGAACACCGGGGAGCTGTTTTTT	CASSAALAGDTNTGELFF
TRBV19	-	-	TRBJ1-2	TGTGCCAGTAGTATAACCCCCGGAGCCCTCTATGGCTACACCTTC	CASSITPGALYGYTF
TRBV7-8	-	TRBD1	TRBJ2-7	TGTGCCAGCAGCTTAGGGACAGGGGCCGAGCAGTACTTC	CASSLGTGAEQYF
TRBV7-2	few	-	TRBJ1-1	TGTGCCAGCAGCTTAGACGGGGGGAACACTGAAGCTTTCTTT	CASSLDGGNTEAFF
TRBV18	-	TRBD1	TRBJ2-7	TGTGCCAGCTCCCCCTCAGGCAGGGGGTCCTACGAGCAGTACTTC	CASSPSGRGSYEQYF
TRBV9	-	-	TRBJ1-4	TGTGCCAGCATTGGCGGGGGGATTGAAAAACTGTTTTTT	CASIGGGIEKLFF
TRBV19	-	-	TRBJ2-2	TGTGCCAGTAGTGGAGGCGGGGAGCTGTTTTTT	CASSGGGELFF
TRBV7-9	-	TRBD1	TRBJ2-5	TGTGCCAGCAGCCAGGACAGGGGGCAAGAGACCCAGTACTTC	CASSQDRGQETQYF
TRBV7-2	once	TRBD1	TRBJ1-5	TGTGCCAGCAGCTCAGGACAGGGCGATCAGCCCCAGCATTTT	CASSSGQGDQPQHF
TRBV5-1	-	-	TRBJ2-7	TGCGCCAGCAGCTTGAAGCTCACTAGCCCTTCGTCGACTACATCCTACGAGCAGTACTTC	CASSLKLTSPSSTTSYEQYF
TRBV12-3/TRBV12-4	-	-	TRBJ2-7	TGTGCCAGCAGTTTTGGACATTTGGAGCAGTACTTC	CASSFGHLEQYF
TRBV10-1	few	TRBD1	TRBJ1-1	TGCGCCAGCAGCTTTTACCAAGACAGGGCCCCTGAAGCTTTCTTT	CASSFYQDRAPEAFF
TRBV6-1	-	-	TRBJ2-2	TGTGCCAGCAGTGAATTGATAGCCGGGGAGCTGTTTTTT	CASSELIAGELFF
TRBV7-2	-	TRBD1	TRBJ2-7	TGTGCCAGCAGCTCCTCGGGACAGGAAAACTACGAGCAGTACTTC	CASSSSGQENYEQYF
TRBV5-1	-	-	TRBJ1-2	TGCGCCAGCAGCCCGACAGTTAACTATGGCTACACCTTC	CASSPTVNYGYTF
TRBV30	-	TRBD1	TRBJ1-5	TGTGCCTGGAGTCCCCCCCTCGGGACAGCCTTAGATCAGCCCCAGCATTTT	CAWSPPLGTALDQPQHF
TRBV7-3	-	TRBD1	TRBJ1-1	TGTGCCAGCAGCGACAGGGGTGGTAACACTGAAGCTTTCTTT	CASSDRGGNTEAFF
TRBV6-6	-	TRBD2	TRBJ2-1	TGTGCCAGCAATACGGGACTATCTTTTGAGCAGTTCTTC	CASNTGLSFEQFF
TRBV7-2	once	-	TRBJ2-5	TGTGCCAGCAGCTACATAGAGACCCAGTACTTC	CASSYIETQYF
TRBV6-1	-	-	TRBJ1-3	TGTGCCAGCAGTGAGCGAGGAGACTCTGGAAACACCATATATTTT	CASSERGDSGNTIYF
TRBV3-1/TRBV3-2	-	TRBD1	TRBJ1-3	TGTGCCAGCAGCCAAGTCACAGGGGTGGGAAACACCATATATTTT	CASSQVTGVGNTIYF
TRBV18	few	TRBD1	TRBJ2-7	TGTGCCAGCTCCTCGGACAGGAACTCCTACGAGCAGTACTTC	CASSSDRNSYEQYF
TRBV2	-	TRBD1	TRBJ1-6	TGTGCCAGCAGTGCCCAGGGGGCGTCCTATAATTCACCCCTCCACTTT	CASSAQGASYNSPLHF
TRBV7-9	few	TRBD1	TRBJ2-7	TGTGCCAGCAGCGACGGACAGGGCCGGGGATACGAGCAGTACTTC	CASSDGQGRGYEQYF
TRBV6-5	-	TRBD1	TRBJ2-7	TGTGCCAGCAGTATCCGGGACAGACAACACTACGAGCAGTACTTC	CASSIRDRQHYEQYF
TRBV5-1	-	TRBD2	TRBJ2-7	TGCGCCAGCAGCGCATATAGCGGGGGTGCCACCTACGAGCAGTACTTC	CASSAYSGGATYEQYF
TRBV27	-	-	TRBJ1-2	TGTGCCAGCAGTTTCGGGGGGAACTATGGCTACACCTTC	CASSFGGNYGYTF
TRBV5-1	-	-	TRBJ2-3	TGCGCCAGCAGCTTCGGCGGCCCCGGGGGCACAGATACGCAGTATTTT	CASSFGGPGGTDTQYF
TRBV5-4	-	TRBD2	TRBJ2-3	TGTGCCAGCAGCTTGGGGACTAGCGGGGGCACAGATACGCAGTATTTT	CASSLGTSGGTDTQYF
TRBV29-1	-	TRBD1	TRBJ1-1	TGCAGCGTTTCGACCGGGACAGACACTGAAGCTTTCTTT	CSVSTGTDTEAFF
TRBV7-6	-	TRBD1	TRBJ1-6	TGTGCCAGCAGCACAGGGGCGACCTATAATTCACCCCTCCACTTT	CASSTGATYNSPLHF
TRBV7-2	-	-	TRBJ1-6	TGTGCCAGCAGCTTAGCAGCCCAGGGTTTCAATTCACCCCTCCACTTT	CASSLAAQGFNSPLHF
TRBV10-3	-	-	TRBJ2-2	TGTGCCATCAGTGAGTTCACAGGGACCGGGGAGCTGTTTTTT	CAISEFTGTGELFF
TRBV19	once	-	TRBJ1-3	TGTGCCAGTAGTTTTCAGGGAAACACCATATATTTT	CASSFQGNTIYF
TRBV6-5	-	TRBD1	TRBJ1-2	TGTGCCAGCAGCCGACAGGGGAGAAACTATGGCTACACCTTC	CASSRQGRNYGYTF
TRBV5-1	-	TRBD1	TRBJ1-1	TGCGCCAGCAGCCCAGGACAGGAGGCGTTCACTGAAGCTTTCTTT	CASSPGQEAFTEAFF
TRBV29-1	-	TRBD2	TRBJ2-1	TGCAGCGCCCTGGGACTAGCGGGGGGTAATGAGCAGTTCTTC	CSALGLAGGNEQFF
TRBV2	-	TRBD1	TRBJ2-5	TGTGCCAGCAGTCCCGGGACAGCTCAAGAGACCCAGTACTTC	CASSPGTAQETQYF
TRBV13	-	TRBD1	TRBJ1-6	TGTGCCAGCAGCGCCAACAGGGGGACGGATTCACCCCTCCACTTT	CASSANRGTDSPLHF
TRBV30	-	-	TRBJ1-4	TGTGCCTGGAGTGTACTATCCGGGGTGATTGATGAAAAACTGTTTTTT	CAWSVLSGVIDEKLFF
TRBV5-1	-	TRBD1	TRBJ1-3	TGCGCCAGCAGCTTAGGGACAGGGGGAAACACCATATATTTT	CASSLGTGGNTIYF
TRBV5-5	once	TRBD2	TRBJ2-1	TGTGCCAGCAGCTTGGCGGGGGGGCAAATCGATGAGCAGTTCTTC	CASSLAGGQIDEQFF
TRBV15	-	-	TRBJ1-5	TGTGCCACCAGCAGAGACAGGGCAGGGTGGAGCAATCAGCCCCAGCATTTT	CATSRDRAGWSNQPQHF
TRBV7-2	-	TRBD1	TRBJ1-3	TGTGCCAGCAGCTTTGGACAGGGGTCTGGAAACACCATATATTTT	CASSFGQGSGNTIYF
TRBV9	-	TRBD1	TRBJ1-1	TGTGCCAGCAGCGTCCGTGCTGACAGGGGGAGGAACACTGAAGCTTTCTTT	CASSVRADRGRNTEAFF